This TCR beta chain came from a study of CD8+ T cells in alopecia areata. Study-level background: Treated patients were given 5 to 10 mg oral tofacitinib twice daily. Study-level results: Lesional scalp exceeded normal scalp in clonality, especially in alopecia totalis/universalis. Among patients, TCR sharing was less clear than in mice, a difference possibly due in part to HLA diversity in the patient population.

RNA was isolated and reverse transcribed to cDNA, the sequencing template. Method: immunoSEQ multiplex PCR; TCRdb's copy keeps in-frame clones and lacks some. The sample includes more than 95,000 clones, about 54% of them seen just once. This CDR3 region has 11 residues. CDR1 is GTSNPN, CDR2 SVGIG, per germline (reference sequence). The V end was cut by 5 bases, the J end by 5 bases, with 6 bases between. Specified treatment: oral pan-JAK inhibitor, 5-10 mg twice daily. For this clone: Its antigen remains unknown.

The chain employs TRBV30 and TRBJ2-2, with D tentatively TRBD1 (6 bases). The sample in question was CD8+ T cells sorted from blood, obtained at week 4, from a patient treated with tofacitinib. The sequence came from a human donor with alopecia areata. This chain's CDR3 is CAWQGTGELFF. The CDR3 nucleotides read TGTGCCTGGCAGGGGACCGGGGAGCTGTTTTTT.